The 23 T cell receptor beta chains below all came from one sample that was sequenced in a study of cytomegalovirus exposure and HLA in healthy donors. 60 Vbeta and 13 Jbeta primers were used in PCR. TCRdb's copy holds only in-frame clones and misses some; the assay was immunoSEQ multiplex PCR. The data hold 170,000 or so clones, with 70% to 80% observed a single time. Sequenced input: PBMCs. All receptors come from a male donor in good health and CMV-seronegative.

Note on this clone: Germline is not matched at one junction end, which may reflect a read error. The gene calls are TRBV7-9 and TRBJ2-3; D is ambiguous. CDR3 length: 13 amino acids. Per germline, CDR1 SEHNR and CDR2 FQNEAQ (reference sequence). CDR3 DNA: TGTTCCAGCAGCTTAAAGCTTACCGATACGCAGTATTTT. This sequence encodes CSSSLKLTDTQYF. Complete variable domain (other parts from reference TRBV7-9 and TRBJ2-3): DTGVSQNPRHKITKRGQNVTFRCDPISEHNRLYWYRQTLGQGPEFLTYFQNEAQLEKSRLLSDRFSAERPKGSFSTLEIQRTEQGDSAMYLCSSSLKLTDTQYFGPGTRLTVL.

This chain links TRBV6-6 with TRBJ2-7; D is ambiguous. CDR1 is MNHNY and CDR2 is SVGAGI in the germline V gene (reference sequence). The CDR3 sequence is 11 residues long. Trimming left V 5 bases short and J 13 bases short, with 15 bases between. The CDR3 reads CASSHRMRRYF. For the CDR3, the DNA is TGTGCCAGCAGTCACCGGATGAGGCGATACTTC.

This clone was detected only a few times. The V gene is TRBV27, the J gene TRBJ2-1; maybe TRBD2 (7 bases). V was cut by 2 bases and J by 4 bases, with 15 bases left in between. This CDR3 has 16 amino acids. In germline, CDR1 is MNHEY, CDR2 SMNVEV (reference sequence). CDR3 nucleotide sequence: TGTGCCAGCAGTTTAACCTGGGGGGGGCGATACAATGAGCAGTTCTTC. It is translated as CASSLTWGGRYNEQFF.

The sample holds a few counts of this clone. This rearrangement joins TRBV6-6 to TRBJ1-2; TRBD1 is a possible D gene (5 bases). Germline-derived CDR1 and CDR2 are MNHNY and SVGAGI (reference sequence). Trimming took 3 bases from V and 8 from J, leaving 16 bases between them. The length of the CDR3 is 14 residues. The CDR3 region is CASSYSAGDSGYTF. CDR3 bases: TGTGCCAGCAGTTATTCGGCAGGCGACAGCGGCTACACCTTC.

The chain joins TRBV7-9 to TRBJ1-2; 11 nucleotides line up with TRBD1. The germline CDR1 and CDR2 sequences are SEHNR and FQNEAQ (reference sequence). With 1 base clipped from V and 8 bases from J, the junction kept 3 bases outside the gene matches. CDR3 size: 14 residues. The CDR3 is CASSLGTGGEGYTF. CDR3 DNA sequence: TGTGCCAGCAGCTTAGGGACAGGGGGCGAGGGCTACACCTTC.

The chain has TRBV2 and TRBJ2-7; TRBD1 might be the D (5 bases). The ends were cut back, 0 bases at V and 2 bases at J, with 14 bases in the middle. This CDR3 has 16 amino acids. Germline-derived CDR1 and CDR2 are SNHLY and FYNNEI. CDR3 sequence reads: CASSEAGRVRAYEQYF. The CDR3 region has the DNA TGTGCCAGCAGTGAAGCGGGCAGGGTTAGGGCCTACGAGCAGTACTTC.

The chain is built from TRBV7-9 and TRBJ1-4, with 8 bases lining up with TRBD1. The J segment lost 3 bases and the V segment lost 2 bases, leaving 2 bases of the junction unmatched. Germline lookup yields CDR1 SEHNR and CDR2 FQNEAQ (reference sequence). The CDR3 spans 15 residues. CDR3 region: CASSLTGQANEKLFF. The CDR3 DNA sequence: TGTGCCAGCAGCTTAACGGGACAGGCTAATGAAAAACTGTTTTTT. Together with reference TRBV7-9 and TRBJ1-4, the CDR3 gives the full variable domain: DTGVSQNPRHKITKRGQNVTFRCDPISEHNRLYWYRQTLGQGPEFLTYFQNEAQLEKSRLLSDRFSAERPKGSFSTLEIQRTEQGDSAMYLCASSLTGQANEKLFFGSGTQLSVL.

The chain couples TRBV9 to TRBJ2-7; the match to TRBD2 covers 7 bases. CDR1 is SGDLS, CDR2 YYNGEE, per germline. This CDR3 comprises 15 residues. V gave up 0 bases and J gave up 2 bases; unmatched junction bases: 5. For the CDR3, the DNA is TGTGCCAGCAGCGTAGAGCCTAGCGGTACCTACGAGCAGTACTTC. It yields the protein CASSVEPSGTYEQYF.

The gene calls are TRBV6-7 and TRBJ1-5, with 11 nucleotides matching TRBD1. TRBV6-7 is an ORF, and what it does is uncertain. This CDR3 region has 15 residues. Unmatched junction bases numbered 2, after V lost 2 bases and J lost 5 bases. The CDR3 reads CASSYTDRGHQPQHF. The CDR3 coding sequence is TGTGCCAGCAGTTACACGGACAGGGGGCATCAGCCCCAGCATTTT.

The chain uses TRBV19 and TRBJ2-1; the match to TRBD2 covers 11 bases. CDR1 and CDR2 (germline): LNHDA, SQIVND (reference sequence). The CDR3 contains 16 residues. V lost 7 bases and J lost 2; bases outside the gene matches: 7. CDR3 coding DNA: TGTGCCAGTATTAAGACTAGCGGGAATCCCTACAATGAGCAGTTCTTC. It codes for CASIKTSGNPYNEQFF.

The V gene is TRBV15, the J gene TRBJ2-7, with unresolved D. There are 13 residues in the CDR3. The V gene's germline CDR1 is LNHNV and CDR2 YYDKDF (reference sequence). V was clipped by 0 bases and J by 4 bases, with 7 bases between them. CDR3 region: CATSRDLPYEQYF. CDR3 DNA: TGTGCCACCAGCAGAGATCTCCCTTACGAGCAGTACTTC.

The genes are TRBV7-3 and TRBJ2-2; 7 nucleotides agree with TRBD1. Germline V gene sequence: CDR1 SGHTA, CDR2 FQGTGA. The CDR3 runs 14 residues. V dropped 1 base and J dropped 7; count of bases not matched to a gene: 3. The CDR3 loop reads CASSLNAGGGELFF. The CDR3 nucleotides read TGTGCCAGCAGCTTAAACGCAGGGGGCGGGGAGCTGTTTTTT. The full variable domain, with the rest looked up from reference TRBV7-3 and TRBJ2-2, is GAGVSQTPSNKVTEKGKYVELRCDPISGHTALYWYRQSLGQGPEFLIYFQGTGAADDSGLPNDRFFAVRPEGSVSTLKIQRTERGDSAVYLCASSLNAGGGELFFGEGSRLTVL.

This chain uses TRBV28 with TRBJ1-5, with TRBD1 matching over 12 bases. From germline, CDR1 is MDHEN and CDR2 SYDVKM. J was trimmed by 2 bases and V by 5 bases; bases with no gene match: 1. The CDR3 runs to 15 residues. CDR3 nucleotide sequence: TGTGCCAGCAGTGGGACAGGGGGCGGCAATCAGCCCCAGCATTTT. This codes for CASSGTGGGNQPQHF. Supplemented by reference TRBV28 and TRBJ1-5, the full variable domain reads DVKVTQSSRYLVKRTGEKVFLECVQDMDHENMFWYRQDPGLGLRLIYFSYDVKMKEKGDIPEGYSVSREKKERFSLILESASTNQTSMYLCASSGTGGGNQPQHFGDGTRLSIL.

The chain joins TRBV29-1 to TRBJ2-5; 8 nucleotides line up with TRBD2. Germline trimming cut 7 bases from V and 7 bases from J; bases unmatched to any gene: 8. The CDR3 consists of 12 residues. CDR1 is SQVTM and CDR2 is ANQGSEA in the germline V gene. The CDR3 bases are TGCAGCGCACGGGGGGGACGGAGGACCCAGTACTTC. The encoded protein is CSARGGRRTQYF.

This chain's CDR3 is CASPGTGVDQRFDTQYF. The DNA of the CDR3 is TGTGCCAGCCCAGGGACAGGGGTCGACCAACGGTTTGATACGCAGTATTTT. The chain recombines TRBV2 with TRBJ2-3, with 10 bases lining up with TRBD1. Unmatched junction bases numbered 17, after V lost 8 bases and J lost 6 bases. This CDR3 contains 17 residues. Germline values: CDR1 SNHLY, CDR2 FYNNEI. Using reference TRBV2 and TRBJ2-3 for the parts outside the CDR3, the full variable domain is EPEVTQTPSHQVTQMGQEVILRCVPISNHLYFYWYRQILGQKVEFLVSFYNNEISEKSEIFDDQFSVERPDGSNFTLKIRSTKLEDSAMYFCASPGTGVDQRFDTQYFGPGTRLTVL.

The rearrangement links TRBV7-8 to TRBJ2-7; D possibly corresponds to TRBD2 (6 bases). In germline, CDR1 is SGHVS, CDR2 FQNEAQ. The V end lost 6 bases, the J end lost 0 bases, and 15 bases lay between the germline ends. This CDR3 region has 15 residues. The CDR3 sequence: CASRPYTGSSYEQYF. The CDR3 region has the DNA TGTGCCAGCAGACCTTATACCGGGAGCTCCTACGAGCAGTACTTC.

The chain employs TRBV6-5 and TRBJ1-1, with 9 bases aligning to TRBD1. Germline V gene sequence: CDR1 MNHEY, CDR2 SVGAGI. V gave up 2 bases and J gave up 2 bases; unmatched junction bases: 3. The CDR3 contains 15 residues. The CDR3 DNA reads TGTGCCAGCAGTTACCAGGGACAGGGAAACACTGAAGCTTTCTTT. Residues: CASSYQGQGNTEAFF.

The CDR3 bases are TGTGCCAGCAGTAACTTCTACGAGCAGTACTTC. Translating gives CASSNFYEQYF. The rearrangement uses TRBV27 and TRBJ2-7; D unclear. The germline V gene has CDR1 MNHEY and CDR2 SMNVEV (reference sequence). Trimming took off 5 bases at V and 3 bases at J, with 5 bases between the two ends. The CDR3 sequence is 11 residues long.

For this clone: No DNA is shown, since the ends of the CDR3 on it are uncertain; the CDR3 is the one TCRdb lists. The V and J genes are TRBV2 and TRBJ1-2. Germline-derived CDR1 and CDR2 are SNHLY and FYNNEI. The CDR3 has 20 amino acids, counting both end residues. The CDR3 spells CASSEARRELFFGNGFGYTF.

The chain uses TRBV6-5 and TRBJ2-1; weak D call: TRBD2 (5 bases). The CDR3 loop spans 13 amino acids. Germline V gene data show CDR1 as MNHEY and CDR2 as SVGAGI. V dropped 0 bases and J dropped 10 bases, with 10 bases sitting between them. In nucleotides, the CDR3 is TGTGCCAGCAGTTACTCACCGGACTGGGAGCAGTTCTTC. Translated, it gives CASSYSPDWEQFF.

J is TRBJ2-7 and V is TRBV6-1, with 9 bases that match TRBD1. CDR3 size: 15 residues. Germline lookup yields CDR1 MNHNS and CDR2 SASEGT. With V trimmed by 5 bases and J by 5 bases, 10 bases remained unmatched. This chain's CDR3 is CASSSGTGRVDEQYF. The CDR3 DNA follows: TGTGCCAGCAGTTCCGGGACAGGGAGGGTGGACGAGCAGTACTTC.

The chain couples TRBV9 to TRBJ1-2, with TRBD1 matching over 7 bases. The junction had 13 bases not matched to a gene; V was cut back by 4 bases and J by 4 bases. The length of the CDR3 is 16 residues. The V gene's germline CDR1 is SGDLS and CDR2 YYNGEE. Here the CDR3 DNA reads TGTGCCAGCAGCCCCCGGGGAGACAGGGCAGGCTATGGCTACACCTTC. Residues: CASSPRGDRAGYGYTF.

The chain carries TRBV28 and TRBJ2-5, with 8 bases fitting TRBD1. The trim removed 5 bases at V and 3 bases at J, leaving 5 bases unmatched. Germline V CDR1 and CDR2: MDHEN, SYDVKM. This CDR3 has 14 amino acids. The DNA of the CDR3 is TGTGCCAGCAGTGCTAACAGGGGGAAAGAGACCCAGTACTTC. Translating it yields CASSANRGKETQYF.